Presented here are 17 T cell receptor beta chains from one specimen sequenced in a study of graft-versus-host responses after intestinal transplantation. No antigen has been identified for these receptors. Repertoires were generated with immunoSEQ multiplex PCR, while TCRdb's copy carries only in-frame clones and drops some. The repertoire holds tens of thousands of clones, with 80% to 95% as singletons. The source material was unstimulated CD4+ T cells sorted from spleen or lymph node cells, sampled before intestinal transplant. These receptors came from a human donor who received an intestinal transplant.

In DNA, the CDR3 is TGTGCCAGCAGTCGGGGACTAGCGGGACGCAATGAGCAGTTCTTC. This translates into CASSRGLAGRNEQFF. The chain employs TRBV6-5 and TRBJ2-1; 13 nucleotides agree with TRBD2. The CDR3 has 15 residues. Trimming at V came to 5 bases and at J to 6 bases, leaving 4 bases not matched to a gene. CDR1 MNHEY and CDR2 SVGAGI come from the germline V gene.

CDR3 nucleotide sequence: TGTGCCAGCAGTTCTCCAAGCAGGGGATGGCGCAATCAGCCCCAGCATTTT. It encodes CASSSPSRGWRNQPQHF. The chain is built from TRBV27 and TRBJ1-5; weak D call: TRBD1 (6 bases). Between the trimmed V and J ends, which lost 4 bases and 2 bases, there was a span of 18 bases. The CDR3 runs to 17 residues. Per germline, CDR1 MNHEY and CDR2 SMNVEV (reference sequence).

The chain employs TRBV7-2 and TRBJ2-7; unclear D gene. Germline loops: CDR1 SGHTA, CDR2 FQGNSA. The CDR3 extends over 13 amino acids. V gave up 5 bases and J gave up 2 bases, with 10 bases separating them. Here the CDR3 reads CASSPPAPYEQYF. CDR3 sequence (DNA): TGTGCCAGCAGCCCTCCGGCCCCCTACGAGCAGTACTTC.

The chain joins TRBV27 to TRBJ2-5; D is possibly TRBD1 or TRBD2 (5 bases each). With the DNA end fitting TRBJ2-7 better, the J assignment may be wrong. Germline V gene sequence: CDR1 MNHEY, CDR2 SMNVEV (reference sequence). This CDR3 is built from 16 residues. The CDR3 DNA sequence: TGTGCCAGCAGTTTCCAGGGTGGGACCCTACCTTACGAGCAGTACTTC. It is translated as CASSFQGGTLPYEQYF.

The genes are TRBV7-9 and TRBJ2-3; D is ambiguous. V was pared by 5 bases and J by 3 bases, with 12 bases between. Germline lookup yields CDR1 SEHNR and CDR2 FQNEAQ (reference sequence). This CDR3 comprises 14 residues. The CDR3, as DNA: TGTGCCAGCAGCCCTAGTACTGGTACAGATACGCAGTATTTT. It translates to CASSPSTGTDTQYF.

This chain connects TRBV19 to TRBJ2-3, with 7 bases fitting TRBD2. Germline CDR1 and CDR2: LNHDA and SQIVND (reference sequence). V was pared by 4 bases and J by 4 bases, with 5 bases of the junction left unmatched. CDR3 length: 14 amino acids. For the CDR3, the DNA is TGTGCCAGTAGTAGAGGGAGGGAACCAGATACGCAGTATTTT. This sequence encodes CASSRGREPDTQYF.

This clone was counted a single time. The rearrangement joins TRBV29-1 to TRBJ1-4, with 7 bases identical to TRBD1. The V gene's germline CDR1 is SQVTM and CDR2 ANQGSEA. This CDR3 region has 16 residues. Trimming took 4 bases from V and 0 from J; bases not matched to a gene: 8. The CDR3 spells CSVVDREHPTNEKLFF. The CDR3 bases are TGCAGCGTTGTCGACAGGGAACATCCAACTAATGAAAAACTGTTTTTT.

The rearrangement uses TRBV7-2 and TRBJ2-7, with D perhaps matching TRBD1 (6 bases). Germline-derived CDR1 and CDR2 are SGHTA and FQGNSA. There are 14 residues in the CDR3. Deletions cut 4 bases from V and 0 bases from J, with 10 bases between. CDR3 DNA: TGTGCCAGCAGCTACCGGACAGTCTCCTACGAGCAGTACTTC. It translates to CASSYRTVSYEQYF.

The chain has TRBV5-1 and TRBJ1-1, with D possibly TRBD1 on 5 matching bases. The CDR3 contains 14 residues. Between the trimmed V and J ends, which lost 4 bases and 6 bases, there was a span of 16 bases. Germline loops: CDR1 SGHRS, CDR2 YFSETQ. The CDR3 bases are TGCGCCAGCAGCGTACGAGACCCCAGGGCTGAAGCTTTCTTT. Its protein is CASSVRDPRAEAFF.

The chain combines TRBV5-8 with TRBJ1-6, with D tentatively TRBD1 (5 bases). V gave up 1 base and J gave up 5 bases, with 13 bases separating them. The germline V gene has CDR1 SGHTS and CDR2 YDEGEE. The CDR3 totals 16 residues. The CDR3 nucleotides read TGTGCCAGCAGCTTGTTCATCGACAGACATAATTCACCCCTCCACTTT. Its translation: CASSLFIDRHNSPLHF.

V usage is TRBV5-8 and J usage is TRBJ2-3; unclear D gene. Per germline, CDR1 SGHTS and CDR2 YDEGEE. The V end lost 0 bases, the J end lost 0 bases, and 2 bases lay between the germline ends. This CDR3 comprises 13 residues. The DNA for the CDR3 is TGTGCCAGCAGCTTGGGTAGCACAGATACGCAGTATTTT. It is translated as CASSLGSTDTQYF.

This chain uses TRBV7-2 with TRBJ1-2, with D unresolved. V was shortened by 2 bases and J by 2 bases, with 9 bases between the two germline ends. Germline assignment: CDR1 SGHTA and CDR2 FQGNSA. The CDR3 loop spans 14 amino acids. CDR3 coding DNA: TGTGCCAGCAGCTTAAGGACTGCCAACTATGGCTACACCTTC. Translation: CASSLRTANYGYTF.

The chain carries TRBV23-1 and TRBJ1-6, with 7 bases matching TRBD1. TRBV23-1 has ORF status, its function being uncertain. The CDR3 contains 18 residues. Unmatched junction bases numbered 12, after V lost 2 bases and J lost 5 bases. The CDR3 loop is CASSQRATTGYDNSPLHF. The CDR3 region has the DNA TGCGCCAGCAGTCAAAGGGCAACGACAGGGTATGATAATTCACCCCTCCACTTT.

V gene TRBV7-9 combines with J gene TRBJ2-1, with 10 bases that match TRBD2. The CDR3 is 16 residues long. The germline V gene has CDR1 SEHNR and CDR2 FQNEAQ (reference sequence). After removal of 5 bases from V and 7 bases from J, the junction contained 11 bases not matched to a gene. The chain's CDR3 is CASSPGLAGDRNEQFF. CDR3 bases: TGTGCCAGCAGCCCCGGTCTAGCGGGAGATAGAAATGAGCAGTTCTTC.

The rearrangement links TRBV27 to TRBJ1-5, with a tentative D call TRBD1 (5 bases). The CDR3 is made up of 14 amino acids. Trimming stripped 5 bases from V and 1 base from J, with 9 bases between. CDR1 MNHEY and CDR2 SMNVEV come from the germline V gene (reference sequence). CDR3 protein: CASSRQSSNQPQHF. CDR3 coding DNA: TGTGCCAGCAGTCGACAGTCAAGCAATCAGCCCCAGCATTTT.

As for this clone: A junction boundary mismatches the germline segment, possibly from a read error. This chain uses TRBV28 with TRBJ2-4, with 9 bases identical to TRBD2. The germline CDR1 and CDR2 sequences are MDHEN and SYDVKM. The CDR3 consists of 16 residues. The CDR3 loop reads CASSLAGGLAQNIQYF. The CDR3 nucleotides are TGTGCCAGCAGTTTGGCCGGGGGACTAGCCCAAAACATTCAGTACTTC.

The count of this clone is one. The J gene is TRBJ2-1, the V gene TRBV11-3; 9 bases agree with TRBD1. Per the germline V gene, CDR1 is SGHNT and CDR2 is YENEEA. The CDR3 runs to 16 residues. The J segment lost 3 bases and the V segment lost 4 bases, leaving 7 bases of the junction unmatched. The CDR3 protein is CASSSTGGQGYNEQFF. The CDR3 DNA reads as TGTGCCAGCAGCTCCACCGGGGGACAGGGCTACAATGAGCAGTTCTTC.